Listed here are 23 T cell receptor beta chains from one sample, sequenced in a study of siplizumab effects on memory and regulatory T cells. The protocol was immunoSEQ multiplex PCR, while the TCRdb copy is restricted to in-frame clones and leaves out a portion. The sample contains 70,000 to 95,000 clones, around 90% of which appear only once. Sequenced sample: CD4+ T cells sorted from blood. The receptor set was obtained from a human donor in good health.

This chain uses TRBV7-2 with TRBJ2-5; 8 bases map to TRBD1. Trimming at V came to 5 bases and at J to 5 bases, leaving 10 bases not matched to a gene. The CDR3 loop spans 15 amino acids. Germline V lookup: CDR1 SGHTA, CDR2 FQGNSA. The CDR3 spells CASSGQGARGETQYF. CDR3 bases: TGTGCCAGCAGCGGCCAGGGGGCCCGAGGGGAGACCCAGTACTTC.

This clone was recorded once. The gene calls are TRBV7-2 and TRBJ1-1, with D unclear. This CDR3 is built from 15 residues. CDR1 and CDR2 (germline): SGHTA, FQGNSA. V lost 5 bases to trimming and J lost 5 bases, with 18 bases between them. The CDR3: CASSPGGRSGTEAFF. The CDR3 DNA reads TGTGCCAGCAGCCCTGGCGGCAGGTCGGGTACTGAAGCTTTCTTT.

The chain couples TRBV7-9 to TRBJ2-3; D perhaps matches TRBD1 (5 bases). This CDR3 has 15 amino acids. The V end was cut by 6 bases, the J end by 5 bases, with 18 bases between. Germline V lookup: CDR1 SEHNR, CDR2 FQNEAQ (reference sequence). DNA of the CDR3: TGTGCCAGCAGTTCCAGGGTGGGCAGGAGAGATACGCAGTATTTT. Amino acids: CASSSRVGRRDTQYF.

The chain has TRBV7-2 and TRBJ2-5; no firm D call. This CDR3 region has 13 residues. Trimming cost V 5 bases and J 4 bases, with 11 bases left between them. Germline V gene data show CDR1 as SGHTA and CDR2 as FQGNSA. The CDR3 is CASSQTSAETQYF. In DNA form, the CDR3 reads TGTGCCAGCAGCCAAACGTCGGCAGAGACCCAGTACTTC.

V is TRBV7-8 and J is TRBJ1-3; D gene uncertain. This CDR3 region has 15 residues. Germline assignment: CDR1 SGHVS and CDR2 FQNEAQ. Trimming left V 5 bases short and J 0 bases short, with 11 bases between. This chain's CDR3 is CASSANRASGNTIYF. The CDR3 coding sequence is TGTGCCAGCAGCGCAAACCGAGCCTCTGGAAACACCATATATTTT.

The rearrangement joins TRBV10-3 to TRBJ2-7, with 8 bases identical to TRBD2. The CDR3 runs to 15 residues. After removal of 3 bases from V and 3 bases from J, the junction contained 7 bases not matched to a gene. Germline V gene sequence: CDR1 ENHRY, CDR2 SYGVKD. Here the CDR3 reads CAISEPGTRGYEQYF. CDR3 sequence (DNA): TGTGCCATCAGTGAACCAGGGACTAGAGGCTACGAGCAGTACTTC.

The V and J genes are TRBV5-4 and TRBJ2-1, with D tentatively TRBD2 (7 bases). The CDR3 loop spans 15 amino acids. Germline CDR1 is SGHNT and CDR2 is YYREEE (reference sequence). Trimming cost V 2 bases and J 5 bases, with 14 bases left between them. The DNA for the CDR3 is TGTGCCAGCAGCTTCTCTACAGGGAGGGACAATGAGCAGTTCTTC. This gives the protein CASSFSTGRDNEQFF.

This chain links TRBV4-3 with TRBJ1-5; unclear D gene. Germline V CDR1 and CDR2: LGHNA, YSLEER. The length of the CDR3 is 15 residues. V was cut by 0 bases and J by 0 bases, with 6 bases left in between. In nucleotides, the CDR3 is TGCGCCAGCAGCCAAGAACAGTATAGCAATCAGCCCCAGCATTTT. Translation: CASSQEQYSNQPQHF.

This chain joins TRBV4-1 and TRBJ2-7; D is unresolved. The CDR3 spans 14 residues. CDR1 and CDR2 (germline): MGHRA, YSYEKL. V lost 5 bases, J lost 3 bases, and 14 bases lay in between. The CDR3 nucleotides read TGCGCCAGCAGCTTAAGGCCGGAAAGCTACGAGCAGTACTTC. It codes for CASSLRPESYEQYF.

V usage is TRBV6-6 and J usage is TRBJ1-2, with unresolved D. CDR1 is MNHNY and CDR2 is SVGAGI in the germline V gene (reference sequence). V gave up 0 bases and J gave up 3 bases, with 5 bases separating them. The CDR3 spans 13 residues. The CDR3 sequence is CASSYSGYYGYTF. The CDR3 DNA is TGTGCCAGCAGTTACTCAGGATACTATGGCTACACCTTC.

The chain employs TRBV7-8 and TRBJ2-1, with 8 nucleotides matching TRBD2. The CDR3 is 14 amino acids. Looked up from germline, CDR1 is SGHVS and CDR2 is FQNEAQ. J lost 4 bases, V lost 5 bases, and 4 bases had no gene match. CDR3 bases: TGTGCCAGCAGCCGTAGCGGGACATACAATGAGCAGTTCTTC. This gives the protein CASSRSGTYNEQFF. The full variable domain, with the rest looked up from reference TRBV7-8 and TRBJ2-1, is GAGVSQSPRYKVAKRGQDVALRCDPISGHVSLFWYQQALGQGPEFLTYFQNEAQLDKSGLPSDRFFAERPEGSVSTLKIQRTQQEDSAVYLCASSRSGTYNEQFFGPGTRLTVL.

In this sample, this clone turned up once. Other DNA sequences of this sample code for an identical CDR3. This rearrangement joins TRBV27 to TRBJ2-3; tentative D call: TRBD1 (6 bases). Germline V gene sequence: CDR1 MNHEY, CDR2 SMNVEV (reference sequence). V lost 6 bases and J lost 6, with 13 bases in between. CDR3 length: 13 residues. This chain's CDR3 is CASSYRVTDTQYF. The CDR3 DNA reads TGTGCCAGCAGCTACAGGGTAACCGATACGCAGTATTTT.

CDR3 in DNA: TGTGCCACCCTGGGAGGGCTCGCAGGGGGCTACACCTTC. This gives the protein CATLGGLAGGYTF. The chain links TRBV6-1 to TRBJ1-2, with D perhaps TRBD1 (5 bases). Germline V CDR1 and CDR2: MNHNS, SASEGT. Deletions cut 10 bases from V and 8 bases from J, with 20 bases between. CDR3 length: 13 residues.

This clone has a single count. The chain couples TRBV9 to TRBJ1-1, with D possibly being TRBD1 (6 bases). The CDR3 covers 13 residues. Trimming took off 1 base at V and 6 bases at J, with 10 bases between the two ends. Germline V lookup: CDR1 SGDLS, CDR2 YYNGEE. The chain's CDR3 is CASSVRGGSEAFF. The CDR3 bases are TGTGCCAGCAGCGTAAGGGGGGGCTCTGAAGCTTTCTTT.

V usage is TRBV10-3 and J usage is TRBJ2-5; 7 bases match TRBD2. With 0 bases clipped from V and 5 bases from J, the junction kept 9 bases outside the gene matches. CDR3 length: 16 residues. In germline, CDR1 is ENHRY, CDR2 SYGVKD. For the CDR3, the DNA is TGTGCCATCAGTGAGTCAGCTAGCGGCCTCGGGGAGACCCAGTACTTC. Translating gives CAISESASGLGETQYF.

V gene TRBV5-1 combines with J gene TRBJ2-5; possibly TRBD2 for D (6 bases). Germline V gives CDR1 SGHRS, CDR2 YFSETQ. The length of the CDR3 is 17 residues. Deletions cut 4 bases from V and 2 bases from J, with 21 bases between. CDR3 residues: CASSRLLSSGAQETQYF. Written as DNA, the CDR3 is TGCGCCAGCAGCCGGCTGTTGAGTAGCGGAGCTCAAGAGACCCAGTACTTC. The entire variable domain, with the rest obtained from reference TRBV5-1 and TRBJ2-5, is as follows: KAGVTQTPRYLIKTRGQQVTLSCSPISGHRSVSWYQQTPGQGLQFLFEYFSETQRNKGNFPGRFSGRQFSNSRSEMNVSTLELGDSALYLCASSRLLSSGAQETQYFGPGTRLLVL.

The J gene is TRBJ2-3, the V gene TRBV6-5; D remains ambiguous. This CDR3 contains 14 residues. Trimming shortened V by 8 bases and J by 5 bases, and 17 bases separated the two germline ends. From germline, CDR1 is MNHEY and CDR2 SVGAGI. The CDR3 nucleotides read TGTGCCAGCTCCTTCGGGCTGGGCTTAGATACGCAGTATTTT. Residues: CASSFGLGLDTQYF.

The V gene is TRBV7-9, the J gene TRBJ2-5; tentatively, D is TRBD1 (6 bases). Germline lookup yields CDR1 SEHNR and CDR2 FQNEAQ (reference sequence). This CDR3 comprises 13 residues. Trimming took 1 base from V and 6 from J, leaving 9 bases between them. As DNA, the CDR3 is TGTGCCAGCAGCTTAGATGGGGGCCAGACCCAGTACTTC. Amino acids: CASSLDGGQTQYF.

The V call is TRBV9, the J call TRBJ1-5, with TRBD1 as a possible D gene (6 bases). Trimming removed 6 bases at V and 0 bases at J, with 7 bases between. This CDR3 contains 13 residues. CDR1 is SGDLS and CDR2 is YYNGEE in the germline V gene. The DNA of the CDR3 is TGTGCCAGCAACAGGGATAGCAATCAGCCCCAGCATTTT. Translating it yields CASNRDSNQPQHF.

The rearrangement links TRBV18 to TRBJ2-1; 12 bases line up with TRBD2. Germline trimming cut 0 bases from V and 7 bases from J; bases unmatched to any gene: 4. This CDR3 spans 16 amino acids. Germline lookup yields CDR1 KGHSH and CDR2 LQKENI. CDR3 protein: CASSPPLAGGQNEQFF. The CDR3 DNA sequence: TGTGCCAGCTCACCACCGCTAGCGGGAGGGCAAAATGAGCAGTTCTTC.

This chain joins TRBV2 and TRBJ2-7; weak D call: TRBD2 (5 bases). Trimming cost V 4 bases and J 3 bases, with 10 bases left between them. The CDR3 extends over 13 amino acids. The germline gives CDR1 SNHLY, CDR2 FYNNEI. This chain's CDR3 is CASSGVGDYEQYF. Here the CDR3 DNA reads TGTGCCAGCAGTGGAGTGGGAGACTACGAGCAGTACTTC. The full variable domain, its missing parts supplied by reference TRBV2 and TRBJ2-7, is EPEVTQTPSHQVTQMGQEVILRCVPISNHLYFYWYRQILGQKVEFLVSFYNNEISEKSEIFDDQFSVERPDGSNFTLKIRSTKLEDSAMYFCASSGVGDYEQYFGPGTRLTVT.

The V and J genes are TRBV11-3 and TRBJ2-7; TRBD1 might be the D (5 bases). Germline-derived CDR1 and CDR2 are SGHNT and YENEEA. V was trimmed by 5 bases and J by 3 bases, leaving 17 bases between them. The CDR3 runs 15 residues. The CDR3 nucleotides are TGTGCCAGCAGCCCAAACCCCAGGGTCTTCTACGAGCAGTACTTC. Encoded protein: CASSPNPRVFYEQYF.

This CDR3 is CASSPPIVGSTGELFF. In DNA, the CDR3 is TGTGCCAGCTCACCACCGATAGTGGGGTCCACCGGGGAGCTGTTTTTT. The rearrangement uses TRBV18 and TRBJ2-2; no definite D call. The CDR3 has 16 amino acids. The V end was cut by 0 bases, the J end by 4 bases, with 12 bases between. Germline lookup yields CDR1 KGHSH and CDR2 LQKENI.